This T cell receptor (beta chain) was profiled in a study of T cells after yellow fever vaccination. TCRdb passed the 5' RACE reads through MiXCR, listing each CDR3 protein once. This table has 300,000 or so distinct CDR3 sequences, less than 9.5% appearing once. The TCR was taken from a young man who received the YFV17D yellow fever vaccine. The sample here was PBMCs, taken around 45 days after the first yellow fever vaccination.

The CDR3 coding sequence is TGTGCCAGCTCACCGGGTTACGGGGCCAACGTCCTGACTTTC. Encoded protein: CASSPGYGANVLTF. The chain recombines TRBV18 with TRBJ2-6; D is ambiguous. CDR1 is KGHSH and CDR2 is LQKENI in the germline V gene. This CDR3 is built from 14 residues. The V end lost 3 bases, the J end lost 4 bases, and 7 bases lay between the germline ends.